Below, 20 T cell receptor beta chains from the same sample are listed, as sequenced in a study of CD8+ T cells in alopecia areata. Treatment defined: oral pan-JAK inhibitor, 5-10 mg twice daily. Following RNA extraction, reverse transcription yielded cDNA that acted as the sequencing template. The protocol was immunoSEQ multiplex PCR, while the TCRdb copy is restricted to in-frame clones and leaves out a portion. Seen here are 95,000 to 100,000 clones, around 60% observed once, and the top ten hold roughly a sixth. The sequenced sample was CD8+ T cells sorted from blood, obtained at week 4, from a patient treated with tofacitinib. These receptors all stem from a human donor with alopecia areata.

This chain joins TRBV13 and TRBJ2-3; 8 bases are a match to TRBD2. From germline, CDR1 is PRHDT and CDR2 FYEKMQ (reference sequence). V shed 6 bases, J shed 0 bases, and the junction held 5 bases outside the gene matches. The CDR3 is 15 residues long. This chain's CDR3 is CASSQAGDSTDTQYF. In DNA, the CDR3 is TGTGCCAGCAGTCAAGCGGGGGACAGCACAGATACGCAGTATTTT. Looking up the rest from reference TRBV13 and TRBJ2-3 gives the full variable domain: AAGVIQSPRHLIKEKRETATLKCYPIPRHDTVYWYQQGPGQDPQFLISFYEKMQSDKGSIPDRFSAQQFSDYHSELNMSSLELGDSALYFCASSQAGDSTDTQYFGPGTRLTVL.

V gene TRBV11-3 combines with J gene TRBJ2-1; 7 bases match TRBD1. From germline, CDR1 is SGHNT and CDR2 YENEEA. The CDR3 spans 15 residues. J gave up 4 bases and V 5 bases, and 8 bases lay outside the gene matches. CDR3 DNA sequence: TGTGCCAGCAGCACCGGGACAGCTGAATACAATGAGCAGTTCTTC. It yields the protein CASSTGTAEYNEQFF. Full variable domain (remainder filled in from reference TRBV11-3 and TRBJ2-1): EAGVVQSPRYKIIEKKQPVAFWCNPISGHNTLYWYLQNLGQGPELLIRYENEEAVDDSQLPKDRFSAERLKGVDSTLKIQPAELGDSAVYLCASSTGTAEYNEQFFGPGTRLTVL.

The chain's CDR3 is CASSQALGQGPEQYF. CDR3 nucleotides: TGCGCCAGCAGCCAAGCCCTGGGACAGGGCCCCGAGCAGTACTTC. The chain couples TRBV4-1 to TRBJ2-7, with 9 bases aligning to TRBD1. Germline trimming cut 1 base from V and 6 bases from J; bases unmatched to any gene: 7. The CDR3 runs to 15 residues. Per the germline V gene, CDR1 is MGHRA and CDR2 is YSYEKL.

The count of this clone is one. The rearrangement uses TRBV7-6 and TRBJ2-6; D gene ambiguous. Germline CDR1 SGHVS, CDR2 FNYEAQ. Trimming pared 5 bases from V and 0 bases from J, leaving 8 bases between. The CDR3 extends over 15 amino acids. The CDR3 bases are TGTGCCAGCAGCCCCCGGGTCTCTGGGGCCAACGTCCTGACTTTC. It is translated as CASSPRVSGANVLTF.

The sample holds one count of this clone. This chain's CDR3 is CASSLGQVNQPQHF. CDR3 bases: TGTGCCAGCAGCTTGGGACAGGTCAATCAGCCCCAGCATTTT. The V gene is TRBV7-9, the J gene TRBJ1-5; TRBD1 matches at 8 bases. Germline V gene lookup returns CDR1 SEHNR and CDR2 FQNEAQ (reference sequence). The CDR3 has 14 residues. The trim removed 3 bases at V and 3 bases at J, leaving 1 base unmatched.

This rearrangement joins TRBV7-2 to TRBJ2-1; possibly TRBD2 for D (5 bases). From germline, CDR1 is SGHTA and CDR2 FQGNSA. The length of the CDR3 is 16 residues. Trimming shortened V by 2 bases and J by 8 bases, and 19 bases separated the two germline ends. CDR3 sequence reads: CASSLLSEAVFYEQFF. The CDR3 DNA reads TGTGCCAGCAGCTTATTATCGGAAGCGGTCTTCTATGAGCAGTTCTTC. Complete variable domain (other parts from reference TRBV7-2 and TRBJ2-1): GAGVSQSPSNKVTEKGKDVELRCDPISGHTALYWYRQSLGQGLEFLIYFQGNSAPDKSGLPSDRFSAERTGGSVSTLTIQRTQQEDSAVYLCASSLLSEAVFYEQFFGPGTRLTVL.

CDR3 DNA: TGTGCCAGCAGGAGCATGAACACTGAAGCTTTCTTT. Translating gives CASRSMNTEAFF. V gene TRBV6-5 combines with J gene TRBJ1-1; D call uncertain. Trimming pared 6 bases from V and 0 bases from J, leaving 5 bases between. CDR3 length: 12 residues. Germline V CDR1 and CDR2: MNHEY, SVGAGI.

The V gene is TRBV27, the J gene TRBJ1-2, with D possibly TRBD1 on 6 matching bases. The CDR3 is made up of 17 amino acids. Germline V gene sequence: CDR1 MNHEY, CDR2 SMNVEV (reference sequence). Trimming cost V 3 bases and J 3 bases, with 20 bases left between them. The CDR3 coding sequence is TGTGCCAGCAGTTTCGAGCCTTTGCGACAGGACTACTATGGCTACACCTTC. Its protein is CASSFEPLRQDYYGYTF.

The chain recombines TRBV29-1 with TRBJ1-2; TRBD1 agrees at 8 bases. V shed 4 bases, J shed 5 bases, and the junction held 6 bases outside the gene matches. CDR3 length equals 13 residues. CDR1 is SQVTM and CDR2 is ANQGSEA in the germline V gene. CDR3 sequence (DNA): TGCAGCGTTGTTTTACAGGGGGGATATGGCTACACCTTC. Translating it yields CSVVLQGGYGYTF. Drawing the rest from reference TRBV29-1 and TRBJ1-2, the complete variable domain is SAVISQKPSRDICQRGTSLTIQCQVDSQVTMMFWYRQQPGQSLTLIATANQGSEATYESGFVIDKFPISRPNLTFSTLTVSNMSPEDSSIYLCSVVLQGGYGYTFGSGTRLTVV.

The J gene is TRBJ1-5, the V gene TRBV9, with 7 bases matching TRBD1. V was pared by 3 bases and J by 3 bases, with 3 bases of the junction left unmatched. Germline-derived CDR1 and CDR2 are SGDLS and YYNGEE. The length of the CDR3 is 14 residues. CDR3 amino acids: CASSADRHNQPQHF. CDR3 in DNA: TGTGCCAGCAGCGCGGACAGGCACAATCAGCCCCAGCATTTT. The variable domain in full, with the rest retrieved from reference TRBV9 and TRBJ1-5, is DSGVTQTPKHLITATGQRVTLRCSPRSGDLSVYWYQQSLDQGLQFLIQYYNGEERAKGNILERFSAQQFPDLHSELNLSSLELGDSALYFCASSADRHNQPQHFGDGTRLSIL.

The chain joins TRBV27 to TRBJ1-2, with D possibly TRBD1 on 5 matching bases. The V end lost 8 bases, the J end lost 3 bases, and 19 bases lay between the germline ends. This CDR3 has 15 amino acids. Germline CDR1 is MNHEY and CDR2 is SMNVEV (reference sequence). CDR3 nucleotides: TGTGCCAGCTCCTTCAGGTCAAAAGGGGACTATGGCTACACCTTC. This codes for CASSFRSKGDYGYTF.

CDR3 DNA: TGTGCCAGCAGCTCCGGGACTAGGGATCAGCCCCAGCATTTT. The encoded protein is CASSSGTRDQPQHF. V usage is TRBV27 and J usage is TRBJ1-5, with D possibly matching TRBD1 (5 bases). Between the trimmed V and J ends, which lost 6 bases and 5 bases, there was a span of 14 bases. Germline values: CDR1 MNHEY, CDR2 SMNVEV (reference sequence). The CDR3 extends over 14 amino acids.

Only a few counts were recorded for this clone. The gene calls are TRBV19 and TRBJ2-1; D could derive from TRBD1 or TRBD2 (6 bases each). This CDR3 is built from 14 residues. V was pared by 8 bases and J by 4 bases, with 15 bases between. CDR1 and CDR2 (germline): LNHDA, SQIVND (reference sequence). CDR3 in DNA: TGTGCCAGTGGGGCGGGACACTTGTACAATGAGCAGTTCTTC. Protein sequence: CASGAGHLYNEQFF.

This clone was counted between two and nine times. This chain links TRBV30 with TRBJ2-1; D is unresolved. Germline V lookup: CDR1 GTSNPN, CDR2 SVGIG (reference sequence). The CDR3 extends over 12 amino acids. V gave up 5 bases and J gave up 9 bases, with 14 bases separating them. Written as DNA, the CDR3 is TGTGCCTGGGGGTCGGTCGTTACTGAGCAGTTCTTC. Amino acids: CAWGSVVTEQFF. The full variable domain, rest sourced from reference TRBV30 and TRBJ2-1, is SQTIHQWPATLVQPVGSPLSLECTVEGTSNPNLYWYRQAAGRGLQLLFYSVGIGQISSEVPQNLSASRPQDRQFILSSKKLLLSDSGFYLCAWGSVVTEQFFGPGTRLTVL.

In this sample, this clone turned up a few times. The same CDR3 arises from other DNA sequences in this sample as well. The chain recombines TRBV29-1 with TRBJ1-1; no reliable D call. V was cut by 4 bases and J by 0 bases, with 6 bases left in between. Germline CDR1 and CDR2: SQVTM and ANQGSEA. The CDR3 length is 12 residues. CDR3 bases: TGCAGCGTTGTCCTACTGAACACTGAAGCTTTCTTT. This encodes CSVVLLNTEAFF.

The rearrangement uses TRBV6-5 and TRBJ2-1; weak D call: TRBD2 (6 bases). V was pared by 6 bases and J by 4 bases, with 16 bases between. Germline loops: CDR1 MNHEY, CDR2 SVGAGI. This CDR3 comprises 15 residues. CDR3 coding DNA: TGTGCCAGCAGAGCATCTAGCGCTCTGTACAATGAGCAGTTCTTC. Translation: CASRASSALYNEQFF.

The chain employs TRBV2 and TRBJ2-1; the D gene could be TRBD1 or TRBD2 (5 bases each). The CDR3 spans 14 residues. Looked up from germline, CDR1 is SNHLY and CDR2 is FYNNEI. Trimming cost V 7 bases and J 16 bases, with 26 bases left between them. The CDR3 bases are TGTGCCAGCAATCTCATCGTCGGGGACCCCACGGGATTCTTC. Its translation is CASNLIVGDPTGFF.

This clone was detected a few times. The gene calls are TRBV29-1 and TRBJ2-5; 10 bases are shared with TRBD1. CDR3 size: 14 residues. J lost 4 bases, V lost 3 bases, and 5 bases had no gene match. Germline CDR1 is SQVTM and CDR2 is ANQGSEA. As DNA, the CDR3 is TGCAGCGTTGAGACAGGGGGCGCGGGAGAGACCCAGTACTTC. Translation: CSVETGGAGETQYF. Filled out from reference TRBV29-1 and TRBJ2-5, the complete variable domain reads SAVISQKPSRDICQRGTSLTIQCQVDSQVTMMFWYRQQPGQSLTLIATANQGSEATYESGFVIDKFPISRPNLTFSTLTVSNMSPEDSSIYLCSVETGGAGETQYFGPGTRLLVL.

V gene TRBV5-6 combines with J gene TRBJ2-7, with no clear D. CDR1 SGHDT and CDR2 YYEEEE come from the germline V gene. Deletions cut 0 bases from V and 2 bases from J, with 12 bases between. CDR3 size: 15 residues. CDR3: CASSLVMPKTYEQYF. The CDR3 DNA is TGTGCCAGCAGCTTGGTTATGCCTAAAACCTACGAGCAGTACTTC.

The chain employs TRBV6-5 and TRBJ2-5; 8 bases align to TRBD1. Germline values: CDR1 MNHEY, CDR2 SVGAGI. The CDR3 extends over 15 amino acids. J was trimmed by 3 bases and V by 2 bases; bases with no gene match: 5. The CDR3, as DNA: TGTGCCAGCAGTTACCATACGGGACAGGAAGAGACCCAGTACTTC. It specifies CASSYHTGQEETQYF.